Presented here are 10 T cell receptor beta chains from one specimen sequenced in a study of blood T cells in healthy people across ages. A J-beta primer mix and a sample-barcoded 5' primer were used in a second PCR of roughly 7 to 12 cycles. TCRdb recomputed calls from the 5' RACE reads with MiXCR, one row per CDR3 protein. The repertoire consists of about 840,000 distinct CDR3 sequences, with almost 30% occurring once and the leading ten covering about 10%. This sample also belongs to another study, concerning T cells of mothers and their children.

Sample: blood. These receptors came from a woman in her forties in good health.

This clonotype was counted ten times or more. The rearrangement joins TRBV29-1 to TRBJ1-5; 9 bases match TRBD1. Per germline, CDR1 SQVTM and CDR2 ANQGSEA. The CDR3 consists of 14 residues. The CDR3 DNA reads TGCAGTTTACAGGGGGCCCTGAGCAATCAGCCCCAGCATTTT. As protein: CSLQGALSNQPQHF.

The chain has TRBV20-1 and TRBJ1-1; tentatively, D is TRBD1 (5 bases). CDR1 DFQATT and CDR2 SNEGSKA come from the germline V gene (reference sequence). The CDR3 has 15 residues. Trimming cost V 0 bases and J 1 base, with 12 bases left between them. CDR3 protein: CSARDIGQGNTEAFF. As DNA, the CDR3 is TGCAGTGCTAGAGATATAGGGCAGGGGAACACTGAAGCTTTCTTT.

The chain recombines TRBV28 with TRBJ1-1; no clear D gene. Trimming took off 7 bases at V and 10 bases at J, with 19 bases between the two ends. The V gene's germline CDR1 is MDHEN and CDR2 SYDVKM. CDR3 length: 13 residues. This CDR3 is CASTPLYPGRAFF. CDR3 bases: TGTGCCAGCACCCCACTTTACCCTGGAAGAGCTTTCTTT.

The CDR3 DNA follows: TGTGCCAGCAGCTTGACTAGCGGGAGGGTAAATACGCAGTATTTT. Residues: CASSLTSGRVNTQYF. This chain links TRBV7-2 with TRBJ2-3; 14 nucleotides align to TRBD2. This CDR3 has 15 amino acids. V lost 3 bases and J lost 7; bases outside the gene matches: 3. Germline CDR1 reads SGHTA; CDR2 reads FQGNSA.

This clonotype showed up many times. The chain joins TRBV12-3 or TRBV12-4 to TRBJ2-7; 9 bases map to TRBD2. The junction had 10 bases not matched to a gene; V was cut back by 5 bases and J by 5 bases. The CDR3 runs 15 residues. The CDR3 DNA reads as TGTGCCAGCAGTCCGCTAGCGGGGATAGTCCACGAGCAGTACTTC. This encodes CASSPLAGIVHEQYF.

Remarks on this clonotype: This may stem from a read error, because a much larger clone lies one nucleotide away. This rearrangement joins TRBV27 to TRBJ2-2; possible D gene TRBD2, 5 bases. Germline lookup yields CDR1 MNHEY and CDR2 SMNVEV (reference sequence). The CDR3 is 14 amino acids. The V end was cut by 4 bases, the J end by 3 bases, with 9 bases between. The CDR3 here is CASSWGADTGELFF. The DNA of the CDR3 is TGTGCCAGCAGTTGGGGAGCGGACACCGGGGAGCTGTTTTTT.

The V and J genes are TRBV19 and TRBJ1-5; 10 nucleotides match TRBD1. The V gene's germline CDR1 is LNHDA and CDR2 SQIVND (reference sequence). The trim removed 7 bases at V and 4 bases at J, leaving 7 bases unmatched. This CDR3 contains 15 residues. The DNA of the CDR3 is TGTGCCAGTACCTCCTGGACAGGGGGTAATCAGCCCCAGCATTTT. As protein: CASTSWTGGNQPQHF.

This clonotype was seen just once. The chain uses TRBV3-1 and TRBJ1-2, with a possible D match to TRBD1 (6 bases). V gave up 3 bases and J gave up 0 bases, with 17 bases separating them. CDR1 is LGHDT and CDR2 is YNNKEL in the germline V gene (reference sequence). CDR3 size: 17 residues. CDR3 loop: CASSQLPRTAPNYGYTF. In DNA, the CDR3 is TGTGCCAGCAGCCAGTTACCTCGGACAGCTCCTAACTATGGCTACACCTTC.

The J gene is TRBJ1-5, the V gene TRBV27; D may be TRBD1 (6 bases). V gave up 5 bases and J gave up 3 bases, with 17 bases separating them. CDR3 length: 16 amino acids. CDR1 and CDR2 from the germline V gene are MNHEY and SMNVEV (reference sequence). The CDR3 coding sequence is TGTGCCAGCAGTGAAACAGGGTTTGTTGTCAATCAGCCCCAGCATTTT. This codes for CASSETGFVVNQPQHF.

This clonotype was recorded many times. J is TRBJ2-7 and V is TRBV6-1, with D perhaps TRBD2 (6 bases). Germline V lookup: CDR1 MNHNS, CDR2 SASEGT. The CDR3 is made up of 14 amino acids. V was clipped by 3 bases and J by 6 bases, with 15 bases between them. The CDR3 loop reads CASSEGFRGGEQYF. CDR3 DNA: TGTGCCAGCAGTGAGGGTTTTCGGGGAGGCGAGCAGTACTTC.